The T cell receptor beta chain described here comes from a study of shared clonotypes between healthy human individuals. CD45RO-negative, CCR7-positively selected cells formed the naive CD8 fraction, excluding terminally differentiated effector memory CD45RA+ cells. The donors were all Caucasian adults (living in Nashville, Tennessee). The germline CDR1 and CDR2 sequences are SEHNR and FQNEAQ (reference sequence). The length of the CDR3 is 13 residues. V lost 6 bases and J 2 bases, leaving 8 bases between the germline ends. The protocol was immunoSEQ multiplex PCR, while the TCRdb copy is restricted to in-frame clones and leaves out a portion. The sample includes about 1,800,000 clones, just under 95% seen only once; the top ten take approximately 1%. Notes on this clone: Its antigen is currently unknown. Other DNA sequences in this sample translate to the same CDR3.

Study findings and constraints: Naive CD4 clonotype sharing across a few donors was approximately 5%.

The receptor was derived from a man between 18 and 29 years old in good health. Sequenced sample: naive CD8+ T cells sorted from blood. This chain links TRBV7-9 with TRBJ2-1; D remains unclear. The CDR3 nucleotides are TGTGCCAGCAGTCTTGCGCCCTACAATGAGCAGTTCTTC. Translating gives CASSLAPYNEQFF.